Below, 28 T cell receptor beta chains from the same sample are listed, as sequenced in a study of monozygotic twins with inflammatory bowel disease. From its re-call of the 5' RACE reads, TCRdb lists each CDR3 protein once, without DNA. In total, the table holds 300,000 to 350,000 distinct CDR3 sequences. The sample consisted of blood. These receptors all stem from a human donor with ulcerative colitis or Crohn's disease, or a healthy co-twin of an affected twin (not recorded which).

This chain's CDR3 is CAITGTGSYEQYF. The chain combines TRBV27 with TRBJ2-7; TCRdb's D call of TRBD1 is untestable without DNA. The germline CDR1 and CDR2 sequences are MNHEY and SMNVEV (reference sequence). The CDR3 runs to 13 residues.

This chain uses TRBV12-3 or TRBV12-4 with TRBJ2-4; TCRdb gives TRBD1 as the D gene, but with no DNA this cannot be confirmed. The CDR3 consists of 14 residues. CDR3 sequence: CASSDSGTANIQYF.

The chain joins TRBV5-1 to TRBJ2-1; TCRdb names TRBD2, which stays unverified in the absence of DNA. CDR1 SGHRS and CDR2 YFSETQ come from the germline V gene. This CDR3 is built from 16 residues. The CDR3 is CASSLGLDLSYNEQFF.

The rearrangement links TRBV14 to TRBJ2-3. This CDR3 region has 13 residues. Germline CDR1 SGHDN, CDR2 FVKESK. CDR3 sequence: CANSQDATDTQYF. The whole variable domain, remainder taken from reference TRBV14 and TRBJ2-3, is EAGVTQFPSHSVIEKGQTVTLRCDPISGHDNLYWYRRVMGKEIKFLLHFVKESKQDESGMPNNRFLAERTGGTYSTLKVQPAELEDSGVYFCANSQDATDTQYFGPGTRLTVL.

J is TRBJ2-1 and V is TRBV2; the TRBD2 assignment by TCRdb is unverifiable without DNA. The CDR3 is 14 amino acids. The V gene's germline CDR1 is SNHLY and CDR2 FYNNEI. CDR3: CASSIRTVYNEQFF.

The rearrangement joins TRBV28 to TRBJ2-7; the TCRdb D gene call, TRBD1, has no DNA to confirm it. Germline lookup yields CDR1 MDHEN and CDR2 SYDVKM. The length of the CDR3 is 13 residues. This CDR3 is CASTDGKNYEQYF.

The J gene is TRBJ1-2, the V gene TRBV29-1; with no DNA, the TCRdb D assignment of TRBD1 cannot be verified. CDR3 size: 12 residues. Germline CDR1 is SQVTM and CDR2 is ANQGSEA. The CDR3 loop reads CSVGPQGIGYTF.

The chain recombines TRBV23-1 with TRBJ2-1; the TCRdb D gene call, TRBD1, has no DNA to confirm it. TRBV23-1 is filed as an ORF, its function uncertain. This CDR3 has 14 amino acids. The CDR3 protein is CASPCPIRYNEQFF.

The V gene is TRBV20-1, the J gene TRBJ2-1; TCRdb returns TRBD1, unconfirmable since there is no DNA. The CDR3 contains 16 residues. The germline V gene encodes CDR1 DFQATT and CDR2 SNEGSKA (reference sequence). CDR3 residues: CSAIGWGRSSYNEQFF.

This CDR3 reads CASSTQQVSYEQYF. The gene calls are TRBV6-6 and TRBJ2-7; TCRdb's D call of TRBD1 is untestable without DNA. The CDR3 is 14 amino acids. The V gene's germline CDR1 is MNHNY and CDR2 SVGAGI (reference sequence).

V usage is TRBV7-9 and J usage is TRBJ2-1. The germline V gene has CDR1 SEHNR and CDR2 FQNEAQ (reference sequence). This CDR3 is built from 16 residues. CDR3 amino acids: CASSLVTVVPLNEQFF.

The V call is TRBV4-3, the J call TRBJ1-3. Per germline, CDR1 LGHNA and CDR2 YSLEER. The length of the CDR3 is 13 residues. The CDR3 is CASSQEFGNTIYF.

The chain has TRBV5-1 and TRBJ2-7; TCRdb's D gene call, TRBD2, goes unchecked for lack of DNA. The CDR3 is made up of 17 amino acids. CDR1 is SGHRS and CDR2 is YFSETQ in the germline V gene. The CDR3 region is CASSGGTSGRVRYEQYF.

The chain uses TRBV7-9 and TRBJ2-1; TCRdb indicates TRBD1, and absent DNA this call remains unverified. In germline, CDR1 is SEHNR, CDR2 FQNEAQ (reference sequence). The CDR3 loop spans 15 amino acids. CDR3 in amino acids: CASSPTAGARNEQFF.

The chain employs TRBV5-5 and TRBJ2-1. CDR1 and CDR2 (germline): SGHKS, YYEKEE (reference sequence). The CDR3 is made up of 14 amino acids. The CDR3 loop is CASSLAIDYNEQFF. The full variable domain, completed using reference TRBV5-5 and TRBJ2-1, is DAGVTQSPTHLIKTRGQQVTLRCSPISGHKSVSWYQQVLGQGPQFIFQYYEKEERGRGNFPDRFSARQFPNYSSELNVNALLLGDSALYLCASSLAIDYNEQFFGPGTRLTVL.

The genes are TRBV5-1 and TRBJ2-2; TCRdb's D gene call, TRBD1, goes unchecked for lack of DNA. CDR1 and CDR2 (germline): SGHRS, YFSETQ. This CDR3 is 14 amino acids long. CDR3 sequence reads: CASRRTGDTGELFF.

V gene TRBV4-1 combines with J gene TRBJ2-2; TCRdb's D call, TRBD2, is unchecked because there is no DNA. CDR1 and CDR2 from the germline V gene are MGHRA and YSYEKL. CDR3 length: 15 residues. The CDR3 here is CASSQDWRGAGELFF.

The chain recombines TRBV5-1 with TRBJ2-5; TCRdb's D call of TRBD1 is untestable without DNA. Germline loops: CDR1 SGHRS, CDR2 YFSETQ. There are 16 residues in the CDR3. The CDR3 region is CASSPGRTEIQETQYF.

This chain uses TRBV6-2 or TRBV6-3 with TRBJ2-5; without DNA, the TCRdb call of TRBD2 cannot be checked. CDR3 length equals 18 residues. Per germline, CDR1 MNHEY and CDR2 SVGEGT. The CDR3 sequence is CASSSRKSGLAGTETQYF.

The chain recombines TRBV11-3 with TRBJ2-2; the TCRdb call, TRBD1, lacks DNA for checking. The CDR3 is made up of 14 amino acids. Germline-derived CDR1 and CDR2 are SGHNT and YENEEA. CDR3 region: CASSSRQGSGELFF. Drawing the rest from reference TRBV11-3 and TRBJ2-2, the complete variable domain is EAGVVQSPRYKIIEKKQPVAFWCNPISGHNTLYWYLQNLGQGPELLIRYENEEAVDDSQLPKDRFSAERLKGVDSTLKIQPAELGDSAVYLCASSSRQGSGELFFGEGSRLTVL.

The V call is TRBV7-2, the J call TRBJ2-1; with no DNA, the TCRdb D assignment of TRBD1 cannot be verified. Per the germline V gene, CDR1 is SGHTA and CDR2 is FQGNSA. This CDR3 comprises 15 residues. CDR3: CASSHENRAYNEQFF. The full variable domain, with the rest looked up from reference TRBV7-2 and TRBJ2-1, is GAGVSQSPSNKVTEKGKDVELRCDPISGHTALYWYRQSLGQGLEFLIYFQGNSAPDKSGLPSDRFSAERTGGSVSTLTIQRTQQEDSAVYLCASSHENRAYNEQFFGPGTRLTVL.

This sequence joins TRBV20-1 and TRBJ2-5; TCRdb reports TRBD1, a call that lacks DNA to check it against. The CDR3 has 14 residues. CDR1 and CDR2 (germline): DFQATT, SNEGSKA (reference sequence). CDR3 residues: CSARVGGEGKTQYF.

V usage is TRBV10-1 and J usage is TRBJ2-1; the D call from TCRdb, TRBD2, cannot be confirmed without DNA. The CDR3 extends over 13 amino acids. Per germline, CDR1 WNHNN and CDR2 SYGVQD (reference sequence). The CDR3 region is CASTLRGDNEQFF.

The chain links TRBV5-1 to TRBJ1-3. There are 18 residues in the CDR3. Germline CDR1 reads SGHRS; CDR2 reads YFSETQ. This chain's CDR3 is CASSLDGSTDFSGNTIYF.

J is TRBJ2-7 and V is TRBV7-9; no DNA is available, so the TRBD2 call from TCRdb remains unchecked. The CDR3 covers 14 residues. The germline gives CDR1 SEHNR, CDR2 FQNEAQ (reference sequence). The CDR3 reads CASSLTAGVREQYF.

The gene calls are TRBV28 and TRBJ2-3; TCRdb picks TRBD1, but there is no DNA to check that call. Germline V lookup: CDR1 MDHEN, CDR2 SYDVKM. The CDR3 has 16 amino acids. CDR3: CASKSPPGPSTDTQYF.

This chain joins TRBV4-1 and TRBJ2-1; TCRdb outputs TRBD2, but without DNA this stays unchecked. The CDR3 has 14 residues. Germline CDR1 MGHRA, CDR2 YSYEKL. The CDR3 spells CASSLSGGNNEQFF.

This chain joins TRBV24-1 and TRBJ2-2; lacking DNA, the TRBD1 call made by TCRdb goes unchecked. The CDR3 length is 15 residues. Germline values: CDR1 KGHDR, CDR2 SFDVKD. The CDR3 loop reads CATSDPSTGTGELFF.